This T cell receptor beta chain was obtained from a study of T cell changes during pregnancy in multiple sclerosis. This clone was counted a single time. The assay was immunoSEQ multiplex PCR, and TCRdb's table has in-frame clones only and misses some. Seen here are 70,000 to 95,000 clones, over 85% observed once, and the top ten hold 2.1%. Germline trimming cut 0 bases from V and 5 bases from J; bases unmatched to any gene: 3. Germline CDR1 SGHRS, CDR2 YFSETQ. This CDR3 is 14 amino acids long. The sample consisted of peripheral blood, taken in the second trimester of pregnancy. The receptor was derived from a female donor in good health, enrolled as a control in a pregnancy study. The chain carries TRBV5-1 and TRBJ1-2; 8 nucleotides line up with TRBD1. CDR3 DNA sequence: TGCGCCAGCAGCTTGGGGACAGGGAAATATGGCTACACCTTC. Translated, it gives CASSLGTGKYGYTF.